Below, 4 T cell receptor beta chains from the same sample are listed, as sequenced in a study of blood T cell repertoires in COVID-19. Assay: immunoSEQ multiplex PCR; the TCRdb copy retains only in-frame clones and omits some. The sample contains around 170,000 clones, 80% to 85% of which appear only once. Material for sequencing was peripheral blood. All receptors derive from a man between 18 and 35 years old with active or convalescent COVID-19.

The chain employs TRBV6-2 or TRBV6-3 and TRBJ2-1; weak D call: TRBD2 (5 bases). V gave up 0 bases and J gave up 9 bases, with 15 bases separating them. This CDR3 has 15 residues. CDR1 MNHEY and CDR2 SVGEGT come from the germline V gene. This CDR3 is CASSYSRGPNGEQFF. The CDR3 DNA reads as TGTGCCAGCAGTTACTCCAGAGGGCCGAACGGTGAGCAGTTCTTC.

The chain links TRBV6-5 to TRBJ2-7, with 10 bases matching TRBD1. The ends lost 4 bases at V and 3 bases at J; junction bases unmatched: 9. Germline V lookup: CDR1 MNHEY, CDR2 SVGAGI. There are 16 residues in the CDR3. The CDR3 protein is CASSSGTGAFIYEQYF. For the CDR3, the DNA is TGTGCCAGCAGTTCCGGGACAGGGGCCTTTATCTACGAGCAGTACTTC.

This clone was counted once. The CDR3 coding sequence is TGTGCCAGCAGCGTAGACAGGCCAAGCTCTGGAAACACCATATATTTT. It yields the protein CASSVDRPSSGNTIYF. The rearrangement joins TRBV9 to TRBJ1-3; D might be TRBD1 (5 bases). Deletions cut 0 bases from V and 0 bases from J, with 10 bases between. The CDR3 length is 16 residues. Looked up from germline, CDR1 is SGDLS and CDR2 is YYNGEE.

The genes are TRBV18 and TRBJ1-2; D remains ambiguous. The CDR3 spans 14 residues. The germline V gene has CDR1 KGHSH and CDR2 LQKENI. The germline V and J ends were trimmed by 6 bases and 5 bases, with 16 bases remaining between them. The CDR3 is CASSPAGADYGYTF. CDR3 nucleotides: TGTGCCAGCTCCCCTGCGGGTGCAGATTATGGCTACACCTTC.